This T cell receptor beta chain originates from a study of T cell changes during pregnancy in multiple sclerosis. The protocol was immunoSEQ multiplex PCR, while the TCRdb copy is restricted to in-frame clones and leaves out a portion. The table includes 50,000 or so clones, around 93% detected once. This clone occurred once. Germline V gene data show CDR1 as SGHTA and CDR2 as FQGTGA. Trimming took 2 bases from V and 7 from J, leaving 16 bases between them. This CDR3 comprises 15 residues. The receptor comes from a female donor with multiple sclerosis, enrolled in a pregnancy study. The chain couples TRBV7-3 to TRBJ2-3; D possibly corresponds to TRBD2 (7 bases). The material was CD8+ T cells from peripheral blood mononuclear cells, obtained after pregnancy. The CDR3 here is CASSLGGGPGNTQYF. The CDR3 DNA reads TGTGCCAGCAGCTTAGGGGGGGGGCCTGGGAATACGCAGTATTTT. Full variable domain (outside the CDR3, taken from reference TRBV7-3 and TRBJ2-3): GAGVSQTPSNKVTEKGKYVELRCDPISGHTALYWYRQSLGQGPEFLIYFQGTGAADDSGLPNDRFFAVRPEGSVSTLKIQRTERGDSAVYLCASSLGGGPGNTQYFGPGTRLTVL.